These 14 T cell receptor beta chains were all obtained from the same sample, sequenced in a study of blood T cells in healthy people across ages. The use of a sample-barcoded 5' primer and a J-beta primer mix characterized a second PCR of roughly 6 to 11 cycles. In TCRdb, the 5' RACE reads were re-called with MiXCR into one record per CDR3 protein. Found here are around 1,900,000 distinct CDR3 sequences, around 40% of them singletons; the top ten hold more than 20%. Specimen: blood. The source is a human donor in good health.

This clonotype was found a few times. This chain connects TRBV2 to TRBJ2-3, with TRBD1 matching over 8 bases. The germline V gene has CDR1 SNHLY and CDR2 FYNNEI. This CDR3 is 13 amino acids long. The V segment lost 10 bases and the J segment 2 bases; nucleotides outside the gene matches: 5. The CDR3 protein is CATRQGYTDTQYF. In DNA form, the CDR3 reads TGTGCCACGAGACAGGGGTACACAGATACGCAGTATTTT. Supplemented by reference TRBV2 and TRBJ2-3, the full variable domain reads EPEVTQTPSHQVTQMGQEVILRCVPISNHLYFYWYRQILGQKVEFLVSFYNNEISEKSEIFDDQFSVERPDGSNFTLKIRSTKLEDSAMYFCATRQGYTDTQYFGPGTRLTVL.

This sequence joins TRBV6-1 and TRBJ2-1, with 7 bases fitting TRBD1. The germline gives CDR1 MNHNS, CDR2 SASEGT. CDR3 size: 14 residues. Trimming at V came to 7 bases and at J to 14 bases, leaving 17 bases not matched to a gene. The CDR3 protein is CASTLQGPASSEFF. In nucleotides, the CDR3 is TGTGCCAGCACCTTACAGGGGCCCGCTTCCTCGGAGTTCTTC.

The chain has TRBV11-2 and TRBJ2-1; D could derive from TRBD1 or TRBD2 (5 bases each). The germline V gene encodes CDR1 SGHAT and CDR2 FQNNGV. V gave up 8 bases and J gave up 1 base, with 15 bases separating them. The CDR3 is made up of 15 amino acids. CDR3 sequence reads: CASRDWGKSYNEQFF. The CDR3 bases are TGTGCCAGCCGGGATTGGGGGAAGTCCTACAATGAGCAGTTCTTC.

Ten or more counts support this clonotype. The rearrangement uses TRBV15 and TRBJ2-3; 8 bases are a match to TRBD2. This CDR3 is 15 amino acids long. Trimming cost V 0 bases and J 1 base; bases outside gene matches: 0. Germline V CDR1 and CDR2: LNHNV, YYDKDF (reference sequence). As DNA, the CDR3 is TGTGCCACCAGCAGAGAGCGGGGGGGCACAGATACGCAGTATTTT. It translates to CATSRERGGTDTQYF.

V is TRBV7-9 and J is TRBJ1-2; D is perhaps TRBD1 (5 bases). Per germline, CDR1 SEHNR and CDR2 FQNEAQ (reference sequence). The germline V and J ends were trimmed by 2 bases and 1 base, with 14 bases remaining between them. This CDR3 region has 16 residues. The CDR3 loop reads CASSLYPLQGNYGYTF. CDR3 DNA: TGTGCCAGCAGCTTATACCCCCTTCAGGGTAACTATGGCTACACCTTC.

V usage is TRBV14 and J usage is TRBJ1-3; no clear D gene. The CDR3 extends over 14 amino acids. V lost 4 bases, J lost 3 bases, and 10 bases lay in between. Germline V gene sequence: CDR1 SGHDN, CDR2 FVKESK. CDR3 residues: CASSRSARGNTIYF. As DNA, the CDR3 is TGTGCCAGCAGCCGGTCGGCACGTGGAAACACCATATATTTT.

The rearrangement links TRBV9 to TRBJ2-5, with unresolved D. CDR3 size: 14 residues. Trimming left V 0 bases short and J 1 base short, with 7 bases between. Germline V CDR1 and CDR2: SGDLS, YYNGEE. The CDR3 nucleotides are TGTGCCAGCAGCGTAGCGGCCCTCCAAGAGACCCAGTACTTC. This encodes CASSVAALQETQYF.

This clonotype was recorded a few times. J is TRBJ2-3 and V is TRBV20-1; D tentatively reads TRBD1 or TRBD2 (6 bases each). The V end lost 3 bases, the J end lost 6 bases, and 13 bases lay between the germline ends. In germline, CDR1 is DFQATT, CDR2 SNEGSKA (reference sequence). The CDR3 has 13 residues. CDR3 residues: CSASGGRGDTQYF. CDR3 sequence (DNA): TGCAGTGCTAGCGGGGGAAGGGGGGATACGCAGTATTTT.

This clonotype was found a few times. The rearrangement links TRBV7-3 to TRBJ2-7; D gene unclear. The CDR3 length is 13 residues. The ends were cut back, 4 bases at V and 4 bases at J, with 11 bases in the middle. Germline V gene data show CDR1 as SGHTA and CDR2 as FQGTGA. CDR3 region: CASSSGPIYEQYF. Here the CDR3 DNA reads TGTGCCAGCAGCTCCGGACCGATATACGAGCAGTACTTC.

The chain employs TRBV11-1 and TRBJ1-2; no firm D call. The CDR3 has 15 residues. The germline CDR1 and CDR2 sequences are SGHAT and FQDESV (reference sequence). Trimming left V 3 bases short and J 1 base short, with 12 bases between. The CDR3 coding sequence is TGTGCCAGCAGCTTGGCAGGACCCATTAACTATGGCTACACCTTC. Encoded protein: CASSLAGPINYGYTF.

V and J are TRBV2 and TRBJ2-3; either TRBD1 or TRBD2 may supply D (5 bases each). This CDR3 comprises 13 residues. The V end was cut by 8 bases, the J end by 3 bases, with 12 bases between. The germline V gene has CDR1 SNHLY and CDR2 FYNNEI. CDR3 sequence reads: CASGDRRTDTQYF. CDR3 nucleotides: TGTGCCAGCGGGGACCGGAGAACAGATACGCAGTATTTT. Combining the CDR3 with reference TRBV2 and TRBJ2-3 gives the whole variable domain EPEVTQTPSHQVTQMGQEVILRCVPISNHLYFYWYRQILGQKVEFLVSFYNNEISEKSEIFDDQFSVERPDGSNFTLKIRSTKLEDSAMYFCASGDRRTDTQYFGPGTRLTVL.

CDR3 loop: CASSQDTGAGTEQFF. The CDR3 coding sequence is TGCGCCAGCAGCCAAGATACGGGAGCAGGAACTGAGCAGTTCTTC. The gene calls are TRBV4-3 and TRBJ2-1; D perhaps matches TRBD2 (6 bases). Deletions cut 0 bases from V and 9 bases from J, with 15 bases between. The germline V gene has CDR1 LGHNA and CDR2 YSLEER. The length of the CDR3 is 15 residues.

The V gene is TRBV20-1, the J gene TRBJ1-1; no definite D call. V was shortened by 5 bases and J by 2 bases, with 15 bases between the two germline ends. Germline V gives CDR1 DFQATT, CDR2 SNEGSKA (reference sequence). The CDR3 consists of 14 residues. CDR3 amino acids: CSAGRGSYNTEAFF. CDR3 DNA: TGCAGTGCTGGACGAGGCAGCTATAACACTGAAGCTTTCTTT.

This clonotype was detected a few times. The gene calls are TRBV6-5 and TRBJ1-2, with D hard to call. Germline V gene data show CDR1 as MNHEY and CDR2 as SVGAGI. V lost 0 bases and J 10 bases, leaving 6 bases between the germline ends. The CDR3 contains 11 residues. The CDR3 nucleotides read TGTGCCAGCAGTTACTCTGGGTCCTACACCTTC. Residues: CASSYSGSYTF.